This T cell receptor (beta chain) was sequenced in a study of blood T cell repertoires in COVID-19. Study-level background: Material from acute and convalescent COVID-19 was sourced from the United States, Italy and Spain. The cDNA or gDNA used as material had been derived from T cells, B-cell-depleted T cells, or PBMCs.

As originally analysed: Reference gene primers were amplified, and this amplification served to estimate nucleated cell counts. The table came from immunoSEQ multiplex PCR; TCRdb's copy has only in-frame clones and leaves some out. The DNA gave D and trimming, while V, J and clone size come from that table. The profile covers about 95,000 clones, with approximately 84% appearing a single time and more than 20% taken by the ten largest. The germline gives CDR1 WNHNN, CDR2 SYGVQD (reference sequence). The V end was cut by 6 bases, the J end by 5 bases, with 10 bases between. The CDR3 length is 13 residues.

The chain joins TRBV10-1 to TRBJ1-4; a weak D match, TRBD1 (5 bases). Sequencing was done on a sample of peripheral blood. This clonotype was obtained from a human donor in a cohort sampled during active COVID-19. The CDR3 DNA reads as TGCGCCAGCAGCTACCGACAGAATGAAAAACTGTTTTTT. Residues: CASSYRQNEKLFF.